The rows below give T cell receptor beta chains drawn from one sample of a study of CD8 T cells in ankylosing spondylitis. TCRdb independently ran MiXCR on the 5' RACE reads; one entry per CDR3 protein. The data contain 150,000 to 200,000 distinct CDR3 sequences, about 9.9% of them singletons. Sequenced input: blood, either unsorted or a sorted T cell fraction (not recorded which). Receptors were obtained from a male donor with ankylosing spondylitis or in good health (not recorded which). Both conserved end residues are part of each CDR3. The D gene is left open where the match is weak. A row's size may be missing; if present it is once, few, many or a size class.

j_gene | d_gene | abundance | v_gene | CDR3aa | CDR3nt
TRBJ2-1 | . | many | TRBV9 | CASSVAGTAYNEQFF | TGTGCCAGCAGCGTAGCCGGGACGGCTTACAATGAGCAGTTCTTC
TRBJ1-5 | . | many | TRBV28 | CASFTGSFQPQHF | TGTGCCAGTTTTACAGGGAGCTTTCAGCCCCAGCATTTT
TRBJ2-7 | TRBD1 | . | TRBV10-3 | CAIRPDRGSFHEQYF | TGTGCCATCAGACCCGACAGGGGAAGTTTCCACGAGCAGTACTTC
TRBJ2-7 | . | many | TRBV4-3 | CASSQDISGFDEQYF | TGCGCCAGCAGCCAAGACATCTCAGGGTTTGACGAGCAGTACTTC
TRBJ1-3 | . | . | TRBV11-2 | CASSLYLRGASGNTIYF | TGTGCCAGCAGCTTATATCTCCGGGGGGCTTCTGGAAACACCATATATTTT
TRBJ2-3 | TRBD2 | many | TRBV20-1 | CSARDGLAGVGYTQYF | TGCAGTGCTAGAGATGGACTAGCGGGAGTAGGATATACGCAGTATTTT
TRBJ2-3 | . | many | TRBV5-4 | CASSSAYKGPDSNTDTQYF | TGTGCCAGCAGCTCGGCTTATAAAGGGCCCGATTCTAACACAGATACGCAGTATTTT
TRBJ2-1 | TRBD2 | . | TRBV5-1 | CASSFTSGGYNEQFF | TGCGCCAGCAGCTTTACTAGCGGCGGGTACAATGAGCAGTTCTTC
TRBJ2-1 | . | few | TRBV24-1 | CATSGGLGQFF | TGTGCCACCAGTGGAGGGCTCGGGCAGTTCTTC
TRBJ2-7 | . | many | TRBV6-5 | CASSFSRVYEQYF | TGTGCCAGCAGTTTTAGTCGGGTTTACGAGCAGTACTTC
TRBJ2-1 | TRBD2 | few | TRBV7-2 | CASSLDASGGSYNEQFF | TGTGCCAGCAGCTTAGACGCTAGCGGGGGATCCTACAATGAGCAGTTCTTC
TRBJ1-5 | TRBD1 | many | TRBV10-3 | CAIGTDRNQPQHF | TGTGCCATAGGGACAGACCGCAATCAGCCCCAGCATTTT
TRBJ2-1 | TRBD1 | few | TRBV20-1 | CSASPTGSGEQFF | TGCAGTGCTAGTCCGACAGGGTCGGGGGAGCAGTTCTTC
TRBJ1-5 | . | few | TRBV21-1 | CQPRGRRSNQPQHF | TGTCAGCCCAGGGGAAGAAGGAGCAATCAGCCCCAGCATTTT
TRBJ2-1 | TRBD2 | many | TRBV5-1 | CASTRLAGKDEQFF | TGCGCCAGCACACGACTAGCGGGAAAGGATGAGCAGTTCTTC
TRBJ2-2 | . | many | TRBV20-1 | CSARDHLTGELFF | TGCAGTGCTAGAGACCATCTCACCGGGGAGCTGTTTTTT
TRBJ2-1 | TRBD2 | few | TRBV10-2 | CASSEPGTRGNEQFF | TGCGCCAGCAGTGAACCCGGGACTAGGGGTAATGAGCAGTTCTTC
TRBJ2-2 | . | many | TRBV19 | CASKGSPNTGELFF | TGTGCCAGTAAGGGGTCCCCTAACACCGGGGAGCTGTTTTTT
TRBJ2-1 | . | many | TRBV5-1 | CASSLLRNDGNEQFF | TGCGCCAGCAGCTTGTTGCGGAACGATGGGAATGAGCAGTTCTTC
TRBJ2-2 | TRBD1 | many | TRBV29-1 | CSVTTGGSAGELFF | TGCAGCGTTACAACAGGGGGTAGTGCCGGGGAGCTGTTTTTT
TRBJ2-3 | . | . | TRBV7-2 | CASRISRIVDTQYF | TGTGCCAGCCGTATATCCCGTATAGTCGATACGCAGTATTTT
TRBJ2-7 | TRBD1 | few | TRBV20-1 | CSALDRAIFYEQYF | TGCAGTGCACTAGACAGGGCGATTTTTTACGAGCAGTACTTC
TRBJ2-1 | . | few | TRBV11-3 | CASSRYSLEGYNEQFF | TGTGCCAGCAGCCGTTACTCCCTGGAGGGCTACAATGAGCAGTTCTTC
TRBJ2-1 | TRBD2 | few | TRBV7-8 | CASSKTGTSGDNEQFF | TGTGCCAGCAGCAAAACCGGGACTAGCGGGGACAATGAGCAGTTCTTC
TRBJ1-2 | TRBD1 | few | TRBV7-2 | CASSPETGIGYGYTF | TGTGCCAGCAGCCCAGAGACAGGGATCGGCTATGGCTACACCTTC
TRBJ2-2 | TRBD1 | many | TRBV27 | CASSLNRGQDTGELFF | TGTGCCAGCAGTTTAAACAGGGGGCAGGACACCGGGGAGCTGTTTTTT
TRBJ2-1 | TRBD2 | many | TRBV28 | CASSLSLAGVNEQFF | TGTGCCAGCAGTTTGAGTCTAGCGGGGGTCAATGAGCAGTTCTTC
TRBJ2-5 | TRBD1 | many | TRBV24-1 | CATSDPKPGQGRETQYF | TGTGCCACCAGTGATCCTAAACCGGGACAGGGAAGGGAGACCCAGTACTTC
TRBJ2-7 | TRBD1 | many | TRBV7-7 | CASTPLLGQGNEQYF | TGTGCCAGCACCCCCCTTCTGGGACAGGGAAACGAGCAGTACTTC
TRBJ1-5 | TRBD1 | . | TRBV7-6 | CASSLRGPNQPQHF | TGTGCCAGCAGCTTAAGGGGGCCCAATCAGCCCCAGCATTTT
TRBJ2-2 | . | many | TRBV3-1 | CASSQSLRTGSRELFF | TGTGCCAGCAGCCAGTCGCTGAGGACTGGCAGCCGGGAGCTGTTTTTT
TRBJ1-1 | . | few | TRBV19 | CASSVDFFTEAFF | TGTGCCAGTAGTGTGGACTTTTTCACTGAAGCTTTCTTT
TRBJ2-7 | . | few | TRBV6-5 | CASSYFPPGRDEQYF | TGTGCCAGCAGTTACTTCCCTCCCGGCAGGGACGAGCAGTACTTC
TRBJ2-7 | . | few | TRBV2 | CASRVHYEQYF | TGTGCCAGCAGGGTGCATTACGAGCAGTACTTC
TRBJ2-2 | . | . | TRBV2 | CASSPSRNTGELFF | TGTGCCAGCAGTCCTAGCAGGAACACCGGGGAGCTGTTTTTT
TRBJ2-5 | . | . | TRBV7-6 | CASSGWSGDGETQYF | TGTGCCAGCAGCGGATGGTCGGGGGACGGGGAGACCCAGTACTTC
TRBJ2-1 | TRBD2 | many | TRBV5-1 | CASSLRASGDNEQFF | TGCGCCAGCAGCTTGAGGGCTAGCGGGGACAATGAGCAGTTCTTC
TRBJ1-5 | . | many | TRBV6-1 | CASSDGSYSNQPQHF | TGTGCCAGCAGTGATGGGAGTTATAGCAATCAGCCCCAGCATTTT
TRBJ2-5 | . | few | TRBV7-6 | CASSLMWGTGSFETQYF | TGTGCCAGCAGCTTAATGTGGGGTACCGGGTCCTTTGAGACCCAGTACTTC
TRBJ2-7 | TRBD1 | many | TRBV5-5 | CASSPRDRGPEQYF | TGTGCCAGCAGCCCCCGGGACAGGGGGCCTGAGCAGTACTTC
TRBJ2-4 | TRBD2 | few | TRBV28 | CASSSTGREIKNIQYF | TGTGCCAGCAGTTCCACGGGGAGGGAGATTAAAAACATTCAGTACTTC
TRBJ2-7 | . | many | TRBV20-1 | CSASSGQYYEQYF | TGCAGTGCTAGCTCCGGACAGTACTACGAGCAGTACTTC
TRBJ1-1 | TRBD1 | . | TRBV5-1 | CASSLARGLDTEAFF | TGCGCCAGCAGCTTGGCCAGGGGGCTAGACACTGAAGCTTTCTTT
TRBJ1-6 | . | many | TRBV20-1 | CSAPSTGSSYNSPLHF | TGCAGTGCTCCTTCGACAGGAAGCTCCTATAATTCACCCCTCCACTTT
TRBJ2-2 | . | many | TRBV6-1 | CASSPGTVGTGELFF | TGTGCCAGCTCACCTGGGACGGTGGGCACCGGGGAGCTGTTTTTT
TRBJ2-7 | . | . | TRBV6-2/TRBV6-3 | CASSYDTIYSYEQYF | TGTGCCAGCAGTTACGACACCATCTACTCCTACGAGCAGTACTTC
TRBJ2-7 | TRBD1 | many | TRBV29-1 | CSAGSETGGYEQYF | TGCAGCGCGGGTTCCGAGACAGGGGGCTACGAGCAGTACTTC
TRBJ2-3 | TRBD2 | many | TRBV2 | CASRPSGGDTQYF | TGTGCCAGCAGACCTAGCGGGGGAGATACGCAGTATTTT
TRBJ1-2 | . | many | TRBV5-1 | CASSLGTTNYGYTF | TGCGCCAGCAGCTTGGGTACAACTAACTATGGCTACACCTTC
TRBJ1-2 | . | many | TRBV7-2 | CASRYRESYGYTF | TGTGCCAGCAGGTACAGGGAAAGCTATGGCTACACCTTC